The present T cell receptor beta chain was sequenced within a study of cytomegalovirus exposure and HLA in healthy donors. General study findings and limits: Serostatus for CMV was the only available immune exposure information.

The PCR used 60 Vbeta and 13 Jbeta primers. Data came from immunoSEQ multiplex PCR; TCRdb stores just in-frame clones and leaves some out. This sample's table reports 200,000 to 250,000 clones. In the case of this clone: The antigen remains undetermined.

This sequence was found in a girl aged 2 to 10 in good health and CMV-seropositive. Source material: PBMCs.

Here the CDR3 reads CASSLSPSGSAFEQFF. CDR3 sequence (DNA): TGTGCCAGCAGTTTATCGCCTAGCGGGTCGGCTTTCGAGCAGTTCTTC. The chain combines TRBV27 with TRBJ2-1; 8 bases match TRBD2. V lost 0 bases and J lost 10; bases outside the gene matches: 11. The CDR3 runs to 16 residues. Looked up from germline, CDR1 is MNHEY and CDR2 is SMNVEV (reference sequence).